These T cell receptor beta chains were read from a single sample in a study of cytomegalovirus exposure and HLA in healthy donors. Using immunoSEQ multiplex PCR, the repertoire was profiled, and TCRdb retains in-frame clones only, with some absent. The table includes approximately 180,000 clones, more than 60% detected once. Sequenced material: PBMCs. The receptors come from a woman aged 60-75 years in good health and CMV-seropositive. Both conserved end residues are part of each CDR3. Each record gives: clone size, J gene, V gene, D gene, CDR3 protein, CDR3 DNA. The D gene is left open where the match is weak. The size field is filled for only some rows; it gives once, few, many or a size class.

NA TRBJ1-1 TRBV6-1 NA CASRPLGRVGTEAFF TGTGCCAGCAGGCCCCTGGGGAGGGTTGGCACTGAAGCTTTCTTT
NA TRBJ1-5 TRBV6-1 NA CASILKYRVDQPQHF TGTGCCAGCATCCTAAAGTATCGTGTGGATCAGCCCCAGCATTTT
NA TRBJ1-2 TRBV9 NA CASSVGYGANYGYTF TGTGCCAGCAGCGTAGGGTACGGGGCTAACTATGGCTACACCTTC
NA TRBJ2-1 TRBV12-5 NA CASGPPGAHEQFF TGTGCTAGTGGACCACCAGGGGCCCATGAGCAGTTCTTC
NA TRBJ2-7 TRBV5-1 NA CASSSTGQNYEQYF TGCGCCAGCAGCTCAACCGGACAGAACTACGAGCAGTACTTC
NA TRBJ2-3 TRBV6-5 TRBD2 CASHIPGLAGAQYF TGTGCCAGCCACATACCGGGATTAGCGGGGGCGCAGTATTTT
NA TRBJ2-7 TRBV2 TRBD1 CASSSRDRGISEQYF TGTGCCAGCAGTTCCCGGGACAGGGGGATTAGTGAGCAGTACTTC
NA TRBJ1-4 TRBV27 NA CASRFLGDSTNEKLFF TGTGCCAGCAGGTTCCTCGGTGACTCAACTAATGAAAAACTGTTTTTT
NA TRBJ1-1 TRBV30 TRBD1 CAWSKGTGFTNTEAFF TGTGCCTGGAGTAAAGGGACAGGCTTCACGAACACTGAAGCTTTCTTT
NA TRBJ2-7 TRBV27 TRBD1 CASSRRAAPTGGQSYEQYF TGTGCCAGCAGCCGTAGGGCGGCGCCTACAGGGGGACAGTCCTACGAGCAGTACTTC
NA TRBJ1-2 TRBV6-1 TRBD1 CASSGGQGDYGYTF TGTGCCAGCAGTGGGGGACAGGGAGACTATGGCTACACCTTC
NA TRBJ2-2 TRBV5-1 TRBD2 CASSLGFGIAGNTGELFF TGCGCCAGCAGCTTGGGGTTTGGAATAGCGGGTAACACCGGGGAGCTGTTTTTT
NA TRBJ1-2 TRBV5-1 TRBD1 CASSRTGEDYGYTF TGCGCCAGCAGCCGGACAGGAGAAGACTATGGCTACACCTTC
few TRBJ2-7 TRBV11-2 NA CASSLNSNEQYF TGTGCCAGCAGCTTGAACTCAAACGAGCAGTACTTC
few TRBJ2-5 TRBV29-1 NA CSVVRGQETQYF TGCAGCGTTGTTAGGGGTCAAGAGACCCAGTACTTC
NA TRBJ1-4 TRBV25-1 NA CASSEYGGTLGEKLFF TGTGCCAGCAGTGAATATGGGGGGACCCTTGGGGAAAAACTGTTTTTT
NA TRBJ2-7 TRBV7-4 NA CASSLSAPRHEQYF TGTGCCAGCAGCTTATCGGCCCCGCGGCACGAGCAGTACTTC
NA TRBJ1-1 TRBV15 NA CATSREKWGRAFF TGTGCCACCAGCAGAGAGAAATGGGGGAGGGCTTTCTTT
NA TRBJ2-7 TRBV5-1 NA CASRFNRGGEQYF TGCGCCAGCAGGTTCAACAGGGGGGGCGAGCAGTACTTC
NA TRBJ2-1 TRBV7-6 NA CASSISSRGNNEQFF TGTGCCAGCAGCATCAGTTCGCGCGGGAACAATGAGCAGTTCTTC
NA TRBJ1-1 TRBV5-1 TRBD1 CASSLSGVRTGWVAEAFF TGCGCCAGCAGCTTGTCCGGCGTCAGGACAGGGTGGGTCGCTGAAGCTTTCTTT
NA TRBJ2-2 TRBV13 NA CASSLAGRGNTGELFF TGTGCCAGCAGCTTAGCGGGTAGGGGGAACACCGGGGAGCTGTTTTTT
once TRBJ2-7 TRBV5-1 TRBD2 CASSLATSGGDEQYF TGCGCCAGCAGCTTGGCGACTTCGGGAGGAGACGAGCAGTACTTC
NA TRBJ2-6 TRBV4-3 NA CASSQETVQGRSGANGLTF TGCGCCAGCAGCCAAGAAACCGTACAGGGCCGCTCTGGGGCCAACGGCCTGACTTTC
few TRBJ1-4 TRBV6-6 TRBD1 CASSLNRGQGNEKLFF TGTGCCAGCAGCCTTAACCGGGGACAGGGTAATGAAAAACTGTTTTTT
few TRBJ1-2 TRBV28 NA CASRLPVDYGYTF TGTGCCAGCAGGCTGCCCGTAGACTATGGCTACACCTTC
NA TRBJ1-1 TRBV4-3 NA CASSQDVQNTEAFF TGCGCCAGCAGCCAAGATGTCCAGAACACTGAAGCTTTCTTT
NA TRBJ2-2 TRBV4-3 TRBD2 CASSQDERGTGELFF TGCGCCAGCAGCCAAGATGAGCGGGGGACCGGGGAGCTGTTTTTT
NA TRBJ2-4 TRBV29-1 TRBD1 CSVAQGAKNIQYF TGCAGCGTTGCACAGGGGGCCAAAAACATTCAGTACTTC
NA TRBJ2-7 TRBV28 NA CASGIRRQLPYEQYF TGTGCCAGCGGAATTAGACGACAGTTGCCATACGAGCAGTACTTC
NA TRBJ2-1 TRBV28 TRBD1 CASRRDSLSSYNEQFF TGTGCCAGCAGACGGGACAGCTTGAGCTCCTACAATGAGCAGTTCTTC
NA TRBJ2-1 TRBV18 NA CASSGSSYNEQFF TGTGCCAGCTCAGGTAGCTCCTACAATGAGCAGTTCTTC
NA TRBJ2-7 TRBV7-8 NA CASSFGGWEQYF TGTGCCAGCAGCTTTGGCGGCTGGGAGCAGTACTTC
once TRBJ2-2 TRBV27 TRBD2 CASSLRAGGDGELFF TGTGCCAGCAGTTTACGAGCGGGGGGGGACGGGGAGCTGTTTTTT
NA TRBJ2-6 TRBV7-9 NA CASSLGQGRGVSGANGLTF TGTGCCAGCAGCTTAGGACAGGGGAGGGGGGTCTCTGGGGCCAACGGCCTGACTTTC
NA TRBJ2-1 TRBV13 NA CASSLGRRGGRSYNEQFF TGTGCCAGCAGCCTGGGACGAAGGGGGGGCAGGTCCTACAATGAGCAGTTCTTC
NA TRBJ2-7 TRBV5-1 NA CASSLGRGSYEQYF TGCGCCAGCAGCTTGGGAAGGGGTTCCTACGAGCAGTACTTC
NA TRBJ1-6 TRBV7-6 TRBD1 CASSWGGQGHSPLHF TGTGCCAGCAGCTGGGGGGGACAGGGTCATTCACCCCTCCACTTT